The following is a TCR beta chain sequence with its context. Unmatched junction bases numbered 12, after V lost 8 bases and J lost 7 bases. Per germline, CDR1 LNHDA and CDR2 SQIVND (reference sequence). The CDR3 loop spans 15 amino acids. The sample belongs to a study of blood T cell repertoires in COVID-19. Across the whole study: T cells, B-cell-depleted T cells, or PBMCs provided the cDNA or gDNA that served as material.

As originally analysed: Amplifying reference gene primers gave estimates of nucleated cell counts. TCRdb's copy holds only in-frame clones and misses some; the assay was immunoSEQ multiplex PCR. The DNA gave D and trimming, while V, J and clone size come from that table. The sample yields about 210,000 clones, about 90% seen once. This chain uses TRBV19 with TRBJ2-3; 10 bases are shared with TRBD2. This TCR came from a man aged 18 to 35 with active or convalescent COVID-19. Sequencing input: peripheral blood. The CDR3 bases are TGTGCCAGTGGGGCAGAGCGGGGGGGCGCAAATACGCAGTATTTT. Residues: CASGAERGGANTQYF.